Listed below are T cell receptor beta chains from one sample, sequenced in a study of T cell repertoires in cytomegalovirus infection. TCRdb passed the reads through MiXCR, listing each CDR3 protein once. The data contain about 330,000 distinct CDR3 sequences, more than 8% of them seen just once; the ten biggest clones take up over 3.5%. The sequenced sample was PBMCs. The receptors here all came from a human donor in good health (CMV status not recorded). Some clones in this sample may be carry-over from other donors' samples. Both conserved end residues are part of each CDR3. A D gene is named only where the DNA matches it firmly. Only part of the rows carry a size: once, few, many, or a class if the clone is expanded.

d_call j_call v_call clone_size cdr3_aa cdr3_nt
TRBD2 TRBJ2-3 TRBV11-2 many CASSPMASGGTDTQYF TGTGCCAGCAGCCCCATGGCTAGCGGGGGCACAGATACGCAGTATTTT
TRBD2 TRBJ2-3 TRBV12-3/TRBV12-4 many CASRDPSGGVDTQYF TGTGCCAGCAGGGACCCTAGCGGGGGAGTAGATACGCAGTATTTT
NA TRBJ2-7 TRBV29-1 NA CSVEDRTSPGASYEQYF TGCAGCGTTGAAGATCGGACCTCTCCAGGGGCCTCCTACGAGCAGTACTTC
TRBD2 TRBJ2-1 TRBV5-1 few CASSGILAGGNEQFF TGCGCCAGCAGCGGAATACTAGCGGGGGGGAATGAGCAGTTCTTC
TRBD1 TRBJ1-5 TRBV20-1 NA CSARRRGRNQPQHF TGCAGTGCTAGAAGGAGGGGGCGAAATCAGCCCCAGCATTTT
TRBD2 TRBJ2-1 TRBV6-2/TRBV6-3 few CASTVRTSGRAYNEQFF TGTGCCAGCACCGTACGGACTAGCGGGAGGGCCTACAATGAGCAGTTCTTC
TRBD1 TRBJ2-1 TRBV6-2/TRBV6-3 NA CASSPPGQGRREQFF TGTGCCAGCAGCCCTCCGGGACAGGGGAGGAGGGAGCAGTTCTTC
TRBD2 TRBJ2-7 TRBV27 many CASSLFTSGVSYEQYF TGTGCCAGCAGTTTATTTACTAGCGGGGTCTCCTACGAGCAGTACTTC
NA TRBJ2-7 TRBV5-4 many CASSPGTPEQYF TGTGCCAGCAGTCCCGGGACCCCGGAGCAGTACTTC
NA TRBJ1-4 TRBV4-2 many CASSDQAGGNEKLFF TGTGCCAGCAGCGATCAGGCAGGTGGGAATGAAAAACTGTTTTTT
NA TRBJ2-3 TRBV7-3 few CASSGWESDTQYF TGTGCCAGCAGTGGGTGGGAGTCAGATACGCAGTATTTT
NA TRBJ2-1 TRBV4-3 few CASSQDSGLGDNEQFF TGCGCCAGCAGCCAAGACAGCGGACTGGGAGACAATGAGCAGTTCTTC
NA TRBJ2-6 TRBV5-1 NA CASSLEGGTGANVLTF TGCGCCAGCAGCTTGGAAGGGGGGACTGGGGCCAACGTCCTGACTTTC
NA TRBJ1-1 TRBV19 NA CASSRGVQLYTEAFF TGTGCCAGTAGCCGCGGGGTCCAGTTGTACACTGAAGCTTTCTTT
TRBD1 TRBJ1-4 TRBV4-2 many CASSRETGLDEKLFF TGTGCCAGCAGCCGAGAGACAGGGTTGGATGAAAAACTGTTTTTT
NA TRBJ2-3 TRBV5-1 few CASSLNSEVTDTQYF TGCGCCAGCAGCTTGAATAGTGAAGTCACAGATACGCAGTATTTT
NA TRBJ1-1 TRBV12-3/TRBV12-4 many CASSQTTVNTEAFF TGTGCCAGCAGTCAGACGACAGTAAACACTGAAGCTTTCTTT
NA TRBJ1-2 TRBV7-2 many CASSRTDYGYTF TGTGCCAGCAGCCGGACGGACTATGGCTACACCTTC
NA TRBJ2-2 TRBV7-3 NA CASSLRESTGELFF TGTGCCAGCAGCTTACGCGAGTCCACCGGGGAGCTGTTTTTT
TRBD2 TRBJ2-5 TRBV6-2/TRBV6-3 few CASSSGTSSGTQYF TGTGCCAGCAGTAGCGGGACTAGCAGCGGGACCCAGTACTTC
NA TRBJ1-1 TRBV12-5 few CSSSRGGNTEAFF TGTTCCTCGTCCCGGGGTGGAAACACTGAAGCTTTCTTT
NA TRBJ1-5 TRBV20-1 NA CSVATDLGPQHF TGCAGTGTAGCGACAGACCTAGGGCCCCAGCATTTT
TRBD2 TRBJ2-7 TRBV7-3 NA CASSWLSGDSYEQYF TGTGCCAGCAGCTGGCTAAGCGGGGACTCCTACGAGCAGTACTTC
TRBD1 TRBJ1-2 TRBV2 NA CASSKGQAIYGYTF TGTGCCAGCAGCAAGGGACAGGCGATTTATGGCTACACCTTC
TRBD1 TRBJ2-5 TRBV12-3/TRBV12-4 NA CASSSRGPGTQYF TGTGCCAGCAGTTCAAGGGGGCCGGGGACCCAGTACTTC
NA TRBJ1-5 TRBV7-8 NA CASSLVIRGMGNQPQHF TGTGCCAGCAGCTTAGTAATTAGGGGCATGGGCAATCAGCCCCAGCATTTT
NA TRBJ1-6 TRBV28 few CASSLGQPLGSPLHF TGTGCCAGCAGTTTAGGGCAGCCTTTGGGTTCACCCCTCCACTTT
NA TRBJ1-5 TRBV30 NA CAWSVGGIYNQPQHF TGTGCCTGGAGTGTAGGGGGGATATACAATCAGCCCCAGCATTTT
NA TRBJ2-7 TRBV6-5 NA CASSYGGASTYEQYF TGTGCCAGCAGTTACGGAGGGGCTAGCACCTACGAGCAGTACTTC
NA TRBJ2-7 TRBV9 NA CASSIQGSSYEQYF TGTGCCAGCAGCATACAGGGAAGCTCCTACGAGCAGTACTTC
TRBD1 TRBJ1-1 TRBV29-1 NA CSVPGQGNTEAFF TGCAGCGTCCCCGGACAGGGTAACACTGAAGCTTTCTTT
NA TRBJ1-2 TRBV12-3/TRBV12-4 NA CASSLGGGGVGYGYTF TGTGCCAGCAGTTTGGGGGGCGGGGGGGTGGGCTATGGCTACACCTTC
NA TRBJ2-5 TRBV7-7 few CASSKGGAGETQYF TGTGCCAGCAGCAAAGGGGGGGCAGGAGAGACCCAGTACTTC
NA TRBJ2-3 TRBV7-2 many CASSSRQARTDTQYF TGTGCCAGCAGCTCCCGACAGGCGCGCACAGATACGCAGTATTTT
TRBD2 TRBJ2-1 TRBV20-1 many CSAGGTSGGRYNEQFF TGCAGTGCGGGCGGGACTAGCGGGGGTCGGTACAATGAGCAGTTCTTC
TRBD1 TRBJ2-7 TRBV5-4 few CASSSRQGDHEQYF TGTGCCAGCAGCTCAAGACAGGGGGACCACGAGCAGTACTTC
NA TRBJ2-3 TRBV7-2 NA CASSSFRFSGSGTDTQYF TGTGCCAGCAGCTCCTTTCGGTTTAGCGGCTCAGGCACAGATACGCAGTATTTT
NA TRBJ2-2 TRBV6-2/TRBV6-3 NA CASIPGGARNTGELFF TGTGCCAGCATTCCCGGAGGGGCGCGGAACACCGGGGAGCTGTTTTTT
TRBD1 TRBJ2-7 TRBV20-1 few CSARAAGGLPSYEQYF TGCAGTGCTAGGGCCGCAGGGGGCCTGCCCTCCTACGAGCAGTACTTC
NA TRBJ2-1 TRBV6-2/TRBV6-3 few CASTKYGVRDEQFF TGTGCCAGCACCAAATACGGGGTTCGTGATGAGCAGTTCTTC
NA TRBJ2-7 TRBV28 few CASSLMDSGKGEQYF TGTGCCAGCAGTTTAATGGACAGTGGTAAAGGTGAGCAGTACTTC
NA TRBJ1-1 TRBV7-9 NA CASSLEGSAEAFF TGTGCCAGCAGCTTGGAGGGGAGTGCTGAAGCTTTCTTT
NA TRBJ2-5 TRBV12-3/TRBV12-4 few CASSLSHRVSEETQYF TGTGCCAGCAGTCTATCCCACAGGGTCTCCGAAGAGACCCAGTACTTC
NA TRBJ2-3 TRBV28 many CASSLYGGYLTDTQYF TGTGCCAGCAGTTTATATGGCGGATACCTCACAGATACGCAGTATTTT
NA TRBJ1-2 TRBV20-1 NA CSAPDGGGNYGYTF TGCAGTGCCCCGGACGGGGGTGGTAACTATGGCTACACCTTC
TRBD2 TRBJ2-7 TRBV10-3 many CAISESKTSGRSYEQYF TGTGCCATCAGTGAGTCGAAGACTAGCGGACGCTCCTACGAGCAGTACTTC
NA TRBJ1-5 TRBV7-3 many CASSSPPDQPQHF TGTGCCAGCAGCTCCCCTCCCGATCAGCCCCAGCATTTT
NA TRBJ1-2 TRBV12-3/TRBV12-4 many CASSFGQGNYGYTF TGTGCCAGCAGTTTCGGGCAGGGGAACTATGGCTACACCTTC
NA TRBJ2-2 TRBV4-3 many CASSQDPMTVTGELFF TGCGCCAGCAGCCAAGATCCTATGACGGTGACCGGGGAGCTGTTTTTT
NA TRBJ2-1 TRBV7-9 many CASSPSGRSISEQFF TGTGCCAGCAGCCCCTCCGGGCGGTCCATTAGTGAGCAGTTCTTC
TRBD2 TRBJ2-1 TRBV7-6 NA CASSLQGSGSNEQFF TGTGCCAGCAGCTTACAGGGAAGCGGGAGTAATGAGCAGTTCTTC
TRBD1 TRBJ1-2 TRBV7-6 many CASSLDAGTGRDGYTF TGTGCCAGCAGCTTGGATGCCGGGACAGGGAGGGATGGCTACACCTTC
TRBD1 TRBJ1-5 TRBV12-3/TRBV12-4 many CASRPTGSGQPQHF TGTGCCAGCAGACCGACAGGGAGCGGACAGCCCCAGCATTTT
TRBD2 TRBJ2-6 TRBV12-3/TRBV12-4 NA CASSLGTSWGPGANVLTF TGTGCCAGCAGTTTAGGGACTAGCTGGGGACCTGGGGCCAACGTCCTGACTTTC
TRBD2 TRBJ2-1 TRBV7-2 many CASSLELAGGIEQFF TGTGCCAGCAGCTTAGAACTAGCGGGGGGTATAGAGCAGTTCTTC